These 23 T cell receptor beta chains originate from one sample sequenced in a study of Graves' ophthalmopathy and Graves' hyperthyroidism. RNA transcripts provided the template for amplifying TCR beta CDR3 regions. First-round RT-PCR with HTBI primers preceded a second-round multiplex PCR. TCRdb re-analysed the multiplex PCR reads in MiXCR, keeping a single row per CDR3 protein. The table lists hundreds of thousands of distinct CDR3 sequences, about 40% of them singletons, with roughly 3.5% in the top ten. The sequenced sample was peripheral blood. The receptors were gathered from an adult man with Graves' ophthalmopathy.

The J gene is TRBJ1-1, the V gene TRBV11-2, with D perhaps TRBD1 (5 bases). The CDR3 is 13 amino acids. V was clipped by 1 base and J by 10 bases, with 13 bases between them. Germline CDR1 reads SGHAT; CDR2 reads FQNNGV. As DNA, the CDR3 is TGTGCCAGCAGCTTAGGTTTCAGGAGGGGAGCTTTCTTT. It encodes CASSLGFRRGAFF.

This clonotype came up many times. The chain joins TRBV5-1 to TRBJ2-7, with D possibly matching TRBD1 (6 bases). Germline loops: CDR1 SGHRS, CDR2 YFSETQ. This CDR3 has 14 residues. V lost 0 bases, J lost 5 bases, and 12 bases lay in between. CDR3 coding DNA: TGCGCCAGCAGCTTGGCGCAGGGGCCCCACGAGCAGTACTTC. Amino acids: CASSLAQGPHEQYF.

This clonotype was seen at least ten times. The V and J genes are TRBV7-2 and TRBJ2-5; TRBD2 might be the D (6 bases). Germline V gene sequence: CDR1 SGHTA, CDR2 FQGNSA. This CDR3 is built from 13 residues. Trimming cost V 5 bases and J 5 bases, with 12 bases left between them. The CDR3 protein is CASSVSGSETQYF. DNA of the CDR3: TGTGCCAGCAGCGTTAGCGGATCGGAGACCCAGTACTTC.

About this clonotype: This may be a read error: a much more frequent sequence differs by one nucleotide. Without the conserved terminal phenylalanine or tryptophan, this CDR3 likely stems from a read error. The chain combines TRBV20-1 with TRBJ2-1; 8 bases are a match to TRBD2. This CDR3 is 13 amino acids long. Germline values: CDR1 DFQATT, CDR2 SNEGSKA (reference sequence). For the CDR3, the DNA is TGCAGCGTAACTAGCGGAGGGGGCAATGAGCAGTTCTGC. Translating gives CSVTSGGGNEQFC.

The chain links TRBV2 to TRBJ1-2; D gene ambiguous. Germline V gene data show CDR1 as SNHLY and CDR2 as FYNNEI. The CDR3 spans 11 residues. V was pared by 6 bases and J by 14 bases, with 16 bases between. CDR3: CASSPGLWLTF. CDR3 nucleotide sequence: TGTGCCAGCAGCCCCGGGCTATGGCTTACCTTC.

This clonotype was seen repeatedly, ten times or more. The CDR3 spells CASRDGQGRSEKLFF. The CDR3 DNA reads TGTGCCAGCAGGGACGGACAGGGCCGAAGTGAAAAACTGTTTTTT. The gene calls are TRBV2 and TRBJ1-4; 8 positions match TRBD1. Trimming at V came to 6 bases and at J to 7 bases, leaving 10 bases not matched to a gene. The CDR3 is made up of 15 amino acids. Germline-derived CDR1 and CDR2 are SNHLY and FYNNEI.

V and J are TRBV13 and TRBJ1-6; D is uncertain. V lost 5 bases to trimming and J lost 14 bases, with 7 bases between them. This CDR3 has 10 residues. Germline CDR1 is PRHDT and CDR2 is FYEKMQ (reference sequence). CDR3 DNA: TGTGCCAGCAGCGCCGCGGCCCTCCACTTT. Translating it yields CASSAAALHF.

Concerning this clonotype: The conserved phenylalanine or tryptophan is not found at the CDR3 terminus, so this likely reflects a read error. V usage is TRBV7-9 and J usage is TRBJ1-2; D not resolved. The germline gives CDR1 SEHNR, CDR2 FQNEAQ (reference sequence). The CDR3 consists of 18 residues. Trimming removed 4 bases at V and 0 bases at J, with 21 bases between. The CDR3 loop reads CASSSPPEGALSNYGYTL. The CDR3 DNA reads as TGTGCCAGCAGCTCTCCCCCGGAGGGAGCCCTCTCTAACTATGGCTACACCCTC.

A few counts support this clonotype. The V and J genes are TRBV12-3 or TRBV12-4 and TRBJ2-7; D is undetermined. The CDR3 consists of 14 residues. Trimming removed 5 bases at V and 4 bases at J, with 15 bases between. CDR3 DNA: TGTGCCAGCAGTGTAGGACGCCTTAGGTACGAGCAGTACTTC. Translating gives CASSVGRLRYEQYF.

This clonotype was detected ten times or more. The chain links TRBV2 to TRBJ2-5; the D is unclear. This CDR3 contains 12 residues. Trimming shortened V by 6 bases and J by 5 bases, and 10 bases separated the two germline ends. Looked up from germline, CDR1 is SNHLY and CDR2 is FYNNEI. As DNA, the CDR3 is TGTGCCAGCAGGTCGGAAGCGGAGACCCAGTACTTC. Translation: CASRSEAETQYF.

V and J are TRBV20-1 and TRBJ2-7; D perhaps matches TRBD1 (6 bases). The germline gives CDR1 DFQATT, CDR2 SNEGSKA (reference sequence). V gave up 7 bases and J gave up 1 base, with 14 bases separating them. The CDR3 loop spans 13 amino acids. The CDR3 nucleotides are TGCAGTGAAAGCCAGGGGACGTCCTACGAGCAGTACTTC. Its protein is CSESQGTSYEQYF.

This clonotype was seen just once. The V gene is TRBV29-1, the J gene TRBJ1-2, with D uncertain. Per the germline V gene, CDR1 is SQVTM and CDR2 is ANQGSEA. The CDR3 runs 12 residues. The V end lost 8 bases, the J end lost 9 bases, and 19 bases lay between the germline ends. CDR3 amino acids: CSSNPGADSYTF. CDR3 nucleotides: TGCAGCTCCAATCCGGGAGCCGATAGCTACACCTTC.

V and J are TRBV9 and TRBJ2-5; maybe TRBD2 (6 bases). Per germline, CDR1 SGDLS and CDR2 YYNGEE. The ends were cut back, 1 base at V and 5 bases at J, with 12 bases in the middle. The CDR3 spans 14 residues. DNA for the CDR3: TGTGCCAGCAGCGTAAGGGGAGGTTCTGAGACCCAGTACTTC. This gives the protein CASSVRGGSETQYF.

As for this clonotype: An end of the junction differs from the germline gene, which may be a read error. This sequence joins TRBV7-2 and TRBJ1-5; perhaps TRBD1 as D (5 bases). CDR3 size: 15 residues. CDR1 SGHTA and CDR2 FQGNSA come from the germline V gene. DNA for the CDR3: TGTGTCAGCAGCTTAGCGGCAGGGATGGGTCAGCCCCAGCATTTT. Amino acids: CVSSLAAGMGQPQHF.

The J gene is TRBJ1-1, the V gene TRBV29-1, with 11 bases lining up with TRBD1. The junction had 4 bases not matched to a gene; V was cut back by 7 bases and J by 3 bases. The CDR3 sequence is 13 residues long. In germline, CDR1 is SQVTM, CDR2 ANQGSEA. CDR3 sequence reads: CSDGQGAYTEAFF. The DNA for the CDR3 is TGCAGCGATGGACAGGGGGCTTACACTGAAGCTTTCTTT.

This clonotype has just a few counts. The rearrangement joins TRBV4-1 to TRBJ1-2, with D uncertain. Per the germline V gene, CDR1 is MGHRA and CDR2 is YSYEKL. V lost 2 bases and J lost 1, with 8 bases in between. The CDR3 has 14 amino acids. CDR3 region: CASSQPTDNYGYTF. The CDR3 DNA sequence: TGCGCCAGCAGCCAACCTACAGATAACTATGGCTACACCTTC.

This clonotype was picked up a small number of times. This rearrangement joins TRBV4-3 to TRBJ1-2, with 8 nucleotides matching TRBD1. Trimming cost V 3 bases and J 6 bases; bases outside gene matches: 12. Looked up from germline, CDR1 is LGHNA and CDR2 is YSLEER. The CDR3 length is 16 residues. CDR3 amino acids: CASSQSAQGVGDGYTF. The CDR3 region has the DNA TGCGCCAGCAGCCAGTCGGCACAGGGGGTGGGTGATGGCTACACCTTC.

This clonotype was detected many times. The chain couples TRBV2 to TRBJ1-5; D remains unclear. CDR3 length: 14 residues. Germline V gene sequence: CDR1 SNHLY, CDR2 FYNNEI. V lost 0 bases to trimming and J lost 3 bases, with 6 bases between them. The CDR3 sequence: CASSEARYNQPQHF. The DNA for the CDR3 is TGTGCCAGCAGTGAAGCCAGATACAATCAGCCCCAGCATTTT.

This clonotype was observed at least ten times. The CDR3 DNA follows: TGCGCCAGCAGCTTGGTAGGGTCTGGGGCCAACGTCCTGACTTTC. Encoded protein: CASSLVGSGANVLTF. The J gene is TRBJ2-6, the V gene TRBV5-1; D is ambiguous. This CDR3 is 15 amino acids long. CDR1 SGHRS and CDR2 YFSETQ come from the germline V gene. V was trimmed by 0 bases and J by 1 base, leaving 5 bases between them.

This clonotype has a count of ten or more. V is TRBV3-1 and J is TRBJ1-1, with D perhaps TRBD1 (5 bases). The ends were cut back, 4 bases at V and 1 base at J, with 10 bases in the middle. Germline V lookup: CDR1 LGHDT, CDR2 YNNKEL (reference sequence). The CDR3 consists of 14 residues. DNA of the CDR3: TGTGCCAGCAGCCGTTCGACAGCGAACACTGAAGCTTTCTTT. It encodes CASSRSTANTEAFF.

In its sample, this clonotype was seen many times. CDR3 DNA sequence: TGTGCCAGCACCGGGACTAGCGGGAGCCCAGAGACCCAGTACTTC. Translating gives CASTGTSGSPETQYF. The chain links TRBV12-3 or TRBV12-4 to TRBJ2-5, with TRBD2 identical over 14 bases. J lost 4 bases, V lost 7 bases, and 5 bases had no gene match. The CDR3 is 15 amino acids.

This clonotype came up many times. The chain is built from TRBV7-8 and TRBJ1-6; D remains ambiguous. The V and J ends lost 4 bases and 11 bases respectively, with 9 bases between them. The germline gives CDR1 SGHVS, CDR2 FQNEAQ. This CDR3 is 12 amino acids long. The CDR3 loop is CASSSAGPPLHF. For the CDR3, the DNA is TGTGCCAGCAGCTCCGCTGGGCCACCCCTCCACTTT.

V and J are TRBV20-1 and TRBJ1-2; D may be TRBD1 (6 bases). Trimming removed 1 base from V and 6 bases from J, with 21 bases in between. Germline V gives CDR1 DFQATT, CDR2 SNEGSKA (reference sequence). This CDR3 is 16 amino acids long. The CDR3 spells CSARVGAGASSDGYTF. CDR3 DNA sequence: TGCAGTGCTAGAGTGGGGGCAGGGGCTTCTTCGGATGGCTACACCTTC.